This passage covers 9 T cell receptor beta chains from one sample sequenced in a study of T-cell reconstitution after alpha-beta-depleted transplantation in children. As it was prepared, the TCRbeta library received unique molecular identifiers. MiXCR was run by TCRdb on the PCR reads, yielding one entry per CDR3 protein. The sample yields 350,000 to 500,000 distinct CDR3 sequences, roughly two fifths seen once. The sample in question was PBMCs, obtained before TCRalphabeta/CD19-depleted stem cell transplant. The receptors were gathered from a girl aged 2-10 years with aplastic anemia, due to receive a stem cell transplant.

This chain joins TRBV7-2 and TRBJ2-7; D possibly corresponds to TRBD1 (6 bases). The length of the CDR3 is 16 residues. Trimming removed 1 base at V and 3 bases at J, with 16 bases between. Germline CDR1 SGHTA, CDR2 FQGNSA. The CDR3 nucleotides read TGTGCCAGCAGCTTAGGGCAGGGGAATCAGTACTACGAGCAGTACTTC. This gives the protein CASSLGQGNQYYEQYF. Combining the CDR3 with reference TRBV7-2 and TRBJ2-7 gives the whole variable domain GAGVSQSPSNKVTEKGKDVELRCDPISGHTALYWYRQSLGQGLEFLIYFQGNSAPDKSGLPSDRFSAERTGGSVSTLTIQRTQQEDSAVYLCASSLGQGNQYYEQYFGPGTRLTVT.

The chain employs TRBV20-1 and TRBJ1-1, with no clear D. The CDR3 extends over 14 amino acids. The germline CDR1 and CDR2 sequences are DFQATT and SNEGSKA (reference sequence). Trimming pared 2 bases from V and 0 bases from J, leaving 10 bases between. CDR3 protein: CSARNVYLNTEAFF. In DNA, the CDR3 is TGCAGTGCTAGAAACGTGTACTTGAACACTGAAGCTTTCTTT.

The sample holds one count of this clonotype. The genes are TRBV30 and TRBJ2-3; D perhaps matches TRBD1 (6 bases). CDR3 length: 14 residues. Germline lookup yields CDR1 GTSNPN and CDR2 SVGIG (reference sequence). Between the trimmed V and J ends, which lost 0 bases and 3 bases, there was a span of 10 bases. The CDR3 is CAWSVAGVTDTQYF. DNA for the CDR3: TGTGCCTGGAGTGTGGCAGGGGTGACAGATACGCAGTATTTT.

The gene calls are TRBV7-2 and TRBJ2-1; 8 nucleotides align to TRBD2. V shed 2 bases, J shed 8 bases, and the junction held 5 bases outside the gene matches. The CDR3 consists of 14 residues. Per germline, CDR1 SGHTA and CDR2 FQGNSA. The CDR3 protein is CASSLNGRVDEQFF. CDR3 bases: TGTGCCAGCAGCTTAAACGGGAGGGTGGATGAGCAGTTCTTC.

In this sample, this clonotype turned up many times. The V gene is TRBV20-1, the J gene TRBJ2-1, with TRBD2 matching over 16 bases. Per germline, CDR1 DFQATT and CDR2 SNEGSKA (reference sequence). The J segment lost 10 bases and the V segment lost 6 bases, leaving 9 bases of the junction unmatched. The CDR3 runs to 15 residues. The CDR3 is CSAPGTSGREGEQFF. In DNA, the CDR3 is TGCAGTGCGCCTGGGACTAGCGGGAGGGAGGGGGAGCAGTTCTTC.

The chain carries TRBV29-1 and TRBJ2-3, with 9 nucleotides matching TRBD1. V shed 4 bases, J shed 2 bases, and the junction held 7 bases outside the gene matches. Looked up from germline, CDR1 is SQVTM and CDR2 is ANQGSEA. The CDR3 totals 15 residues. CDR3 nucleotide sequence: TGCAGCGTTGGCCCCGGGACAGGGTTCACAGATACGCAGTATTTT. Its protein is CSVGPGTGFTDTQYF.

CDR3 protein: CASSFYPSRLAGEGKTQYF. In DNA, the CDR3 is TGTGCCAGCAGCTTCTACCCTTCGCGGCTAGCGGGGGAAGGGAAGACCCAGTACTTC. V and J are TRBV7-3 and TRBJ2-5; 10 bases fit TRBD2. V gave up 3 bases and J gave up 6 bases; unmatched junction bases: 19. The CDR3 consists of 19 residues. Germline V gives CDR1 SGHTA, CDR2 FQGTGA.

The chain joins TRBV2 to TRBJ2-5; D unclear. The CDR3 runs 15 residues. Looked up from germline, CDR1 is SNHLY and CDR2 is FYNNEI. V lost 4 bases and J lost 5, with 17 bases in between. CDR3 nucleotides: TGTGCCAGCAGTGGCCTGTCGGATCCGACGGAGACCCAGTACTTC. Its protein is CASSGLSDPTETQYF. The full variable domain, rest sourced from reference TRBV2 and TRBJ2-5, is EPEVTQTPSHQVTQMGQEVILRCVPISNHLYFYWYRQILGQKVEFLVSFYNNEISEKSEIFDDQFSVERPDGSNFTLKIRSTKLEDSAMYFCASSGLSDPTETQYFGPGTRLLVL.

The V call is TRBV6-1, the J call TRBJ1-2; D is undetermined. This CDR3 comprises 14 residues. Germline CDR1 is MNHNS and CDR2 is SASEGT. V lost 6 bases and J lost 1, with 12 bases in between. The CDR3: CASSPDSFNYGYTF. The CDR3, as DNA: TGTGCCAGCAGCCCCGACTCATTTAACTATGGCTACACCTTC.